A single sample gave rise to the 21 T cell receptor beta chains below, sequenced in a study of shared clonotypes between healthy human individuals. Repertoires were generated with immunoSEQ multiplex PCR, while TCRdb's copy carries only in-frame clones and drops some. The sample shows 2 million to 2.5 million clones, 80% to 95% of them seen only once. Sequencing was done on a sample of naive CD4+ T cells from PBMCs. Subset denoted: CD45RA+ positively selected. These receptors came from a man aged 18-30 years in good health. Some clones in this sample may be carry-over from other donors' samples.

DNA for the CDR3: TGTGCCACCCGATCCGGGGCCTACTATGGCTACACCTTC. As protein: CATRSGAYYGYTF. The chain is built from TRBV6-1 and TRBJ1-2, with D possibly matching TRBD1 (5 bases). Per the germline V gene, CDR1 is MNHNS and CDR2 is SASEGT. The CDR3 loop spans 13 amino acids. Trimming left V 10 bases short and J 3 bases short, with 15 bases between.

The gene calls are TRBV9 and TRBJ1-6; D remains unclear. The germline V gene has CDR1 SGDLS and CDR2 YYNGEE. V lost 3 bases and J 1 base, leaving 11 bases between the germline ends. This CDR3 contains 16 residues. The CDR3 coding sequence is TGTGCCAGCAGCGCATCCTCGGGGTCCTATAATTCACCCCTCCACTTT. Translating gives CASSASSGSYNSPLHF.

This chain connects TRBV6-5 to TRBJ1-2; D perhaps matches TRBD1 (6 bases). This CDR3 comprises 15 residues. From germline, CDR1 is MNHEY and CDR2 SVGAGI. V was pared by 4 bases and J by 4 bases, with 16 bases between. The CDR3 protein is CASSFAGVKGYGYTF. The CDR3 nucleotides read TGTGCCAGCAGTTTTGCAGGGGTCAAAGGCTATGGCTACACCTTC.

The chain employs TRBV28 and TRBJ2-1; D is ambiguous. Germline loops: CDR1 MDHEN, CDR2 SYDVKM. V was shortened by 6 bases and J by 9 bases, with 9 bases between the two germline ends. CDR3 size: 11 residues. The CDR3 here is CASRAYREQFF. The CDR3 nucleotides are TGTGCCAGCAGGGCCTACCGTGAGCAGTTCTTC.

The chain recombines TRBV28 with TRBJ2-4; possibly TRBD1 for D (7 bases). There are 16 residues in the CDR3. Germline-derived CDR1 and CDR2 are MDHEN and SYDVKM. The V gene lost 6 bases and the J gene lost 14 bases, with 29 bases spanning the gap. CDR3 in amino acids: CASRKGGRGEEPIEYF. CDR3 in DNA: TGTGCCAGCAGAAAAGGGGGCAGGGGGGAGGAGCCGATCGAGTACTTC.

As concerns this clone: The sample has other DNA sequences that encode this CDR3 too. The chain is built from TRBV9 and TRBJ2-7; D may correspond to TRBD1 or TRBD2 (6 bases each). Trimming removed 0 bases from V and 3 bases from J, with 13 bases in between. Germline V gene lookup returns CDR1 SGDLS and CDR2 YYNGEE. The CDR3 extends over 15 amino acids. DNA of the CDR3: TGTGCCAGCAGCGTAGCGACAGGAGGGTTCTACGAGCAGTACTTC. Translation gives CASSVATGGFYEQYF.

This chain connects TRBV28 to TRBJ2-7; a possible D gene is TRBD2 (5 bases). Between the trimmed V and J ends, which lost 5 bases and 7 bases, there was a span of 21 bases. The CDR3 loop spans 15 amino acids. Germline V CDR1 and CDR2: MDHEN, SYDVKM. The CDR3, as DNA: TGTGCCAGCAGTCCGACCGGGATCCATCGAGGGGAGCAGTACTTC. It yields the protein CASSPTGIHRGEQYF. Looking up the rest from reference TRBV28 and TRBJ2-7 gives the full variable domain: DVKVTQSSRYLVKRTGEKVFLECVQDMDHENMFWYRQDPGLGLRLIYFSYDVKMKEKGDIPEGYSVSREKKERFSLILESASTNQTSMYLCASSPTGIHRGEQYFGPGTRLTVT.

A single count supports this clone. This chain links TRBV5-1 with TRBJ1-2, with unresolved D. Per the germline V gene, CDR1 is SGHRS and CDR2 is YFSETQ. V shed 4 bases and J shed 8 bases, with 15 bases lying between them. CDR3 length equals 13 residues. For the CDR3, the DNA is TGCGCCAGCAGCCCAGACGGCTTCGGAGGCTACACCTTC. The encoded protein is CASSPDGFGGYTF. Supplemented by reference TRBV5-1 and TRBJ1-2, the full variable domain reads KAGVTQTPRYLIKTRGQQVTLSCSPISGHRSVSWYQQTPGQGLQFLFEYFSETQRNKGNFPGRFSGRQFSNSRSEMNVSTLELGDSALYLCASSPDGFGGYTFGSGTRLTVV.

Comment on this clone: Other DNA sequences from this sample encode an identical CDR3 as well. The chain uses TRBV6-6 and TRBJ1-5, with D unresolved. CDR3 length equals 14 residues. V was pared by 3 bases and J by 2 bases, with 8 bases between. CDR1 MNHNY and CDR2 SVGAGI come from the germline V gene (reference sequence). The CDR3 nucleotides are TGTGCCAGCAGTTATCGGCAGGGCAATCAGCCCCAGCATTTT. It translates to CASSYRQGNQPQHF.

The V call is TRBV2, the J call TRBJ2-7, with 7 bases matching TRBD2. Germline assignment: CDR1 SNHLY and CDR2 FYNNEI. V dropped 9 bases and J dropped 3; count of bases not matched to a gene: 5. The CDR3 runs to 12 residues. The CDR3 DNA is TGTGCCAGTCGGGGACTACTCTACGAGCAGTACTTC. Its protein product is CASRGLLYEQYF.

The J gene is TRBJ1-5, the V gene TRBV28; D ambiguous. Germline CDR1 is MDHEN and CDR2 is SYDVKM. This CDR3 spans 14 amino acids. Trimming removed 5 bases at V and 10 bases at J, with 18 bases between. CDR3 loop: CASSPSRVEPPQHF. The DNA of the CDR3 is TGTGCCAGCAGTCCAAGTAGGGTAGAACCTCCCCAGCATTTT.

This clone was detected once. The rearrangement links TRBV5-4 to TRBJ2-2, with 10 bases matching TRBD1. V lost 4 bases and J lost 6; bases outside the gene matches: 9. This CDR3 contains 16 residues. Germline V lookup: CDR1 SGHNT, CDR2 YYREEE (reference sequence). This CDR3 is CASSRMTGGWAGELFF. DNA for the CDR3: TGTGCCAGCAGCCGGATGACAGGGGGCTGGGCCGGGGAGCTGTTTTTT.

CDR3 sequence reads: CASSRERDGNEQFF. The DNA for the CDR3 is TGTGCCAGCAGCCGGGAGCGGGATGGCAATGAGCAGTTCTTC. The chain links TRBV5-4 to TRBJ2-1, with 7 positions matching TRBD2. The V and J ends lost 4 bases and 6 bases, in that order; junction bases with no gene match: 7. CDR1 and CDR2 (germline): SGHNT, YYREEE (reference sequence). The CDR3 contains 14 residues.

Points on this clone: Distinct nucleotide sequences in the sample also encode this CDR3. The rearrangement uses TRBV20-1 and TRBJ1-2; D ambiguous. The CDR3 totals 11 residues. Germline CDR1 DFQATT, CDR2 SNEGSKA (reference sequence). Trimming stripped 2 bases from V and 3 bases from J, with 4 bases between. The DNA for the CDR3 is TGCAGTGCTAGACCCTACTATGGCTACACCTTC. This translates into CSARPYYGYTF.

For this clone: The identical CDR3 is also encoded by other nucleotide sequences in the sample. The chain links TRBV28 to TRBJ2-2; TRBD2 aligns across 13 bases. This CDR3 region has 15 residues. Per the germline V gene, CDR1 is MDHEN and CDR2 is SYDVKM. V lost 5 bases to trimming and J lost 6 bases; unmatched junction nucleotides: 3. Written as DNA, the CDR3 is TGTGCCAGCAGTCCCGGACTAGCGGGAGCCGGGGAGCTGTTTTTT. Its translation: CASSPGLAGAGELFF. The full variable domain, completed using reference TRBV28 and TRBJ2-2, is DVKVTQSSRYLVKRTGEKVFLECVQDMDHENMFWYRQDPGLGLRLIYFSYDVKMKEKGDIPEGYSVSREKKERFSLILESASTNQTSMYLCASSPGLAGAGELFFGEGSRLTVL.

Note on this clone: Distinct nucleotide sequences in the sample also encode this CDR3. V gene TRBV5-1 combines with J gene TRBJ2-1; 14 bases map to TRBD2. The CDR3 totals 17 residues. From germline, CDR1 is SGHRS and CDR2 YFSETQ. Trimming cost V 3 bases and J 4 bases; bases outside gene matches: 6. CDR3 protein: CASSSGLAGGLYNEQFF. CDR3 sequence (DNA): TGCGCCAGCAGCTCAGGACTAGCGGGAGGTCTTTACAATGAGCAGTTCTTC.

Written as DNA, the CDR3 is TGTGCCAGTAGGGGGGGTTTCCACAATCAGCCCCAGCATTTT. It specifies CASRGGFHNQPQHF. V gene TRBV19 combines with J gene TRBJ1-5; possible D gene TRBD1, 5 bases. The V end lost 6 bases, the J end lost 3 bases, and 12 bases lay between the germline ends. The CDR3 runs to 14 residues. Per germline, CDR1 LNHDA and CDR2 SQIVND (reference sequence).

V usage is TRBV19 and J usage is TRBJ1-1, with 9 bases fitting TRBD1. V lost 4 bases and J lost 7; bases outside the gene matches: 7. Germline values: CDR1 LNHDA, CDR2 SQIVND (reference sequence). There are 14 residues in the CDR3. The CDR3 nucleotides read TGTGCCAGTAGTAACCGGGCGACAGGGGGTGAAGCTTTCTTT. Its protein is CASSNRATGGEAFF.

The rearrangement uses TRBV28 and TRBJ1-6; TRBD1 matches 7 bases. V was clipped by 3 bases and J by 9 bases; unmatched bases: 5. Per germline, CDR1 MDHEN and CDR2 SYDVKM. This CDR3 is 14 amino acids long. DNA for the CDR3: TGTGCCAGCAGTTTTAGACAGGGTCGTTCACCCCTCCACTTT. This sequence encodes CASSFRQGRSPLHF. Full variable domain (missing parts from reference TRBV28 and TRBJ1-6): DVKVTQSSRYLVKRTGEKVFLECVQDMDHENMFWYRQDPGLGLRLIYFSYDVKMKEKGDIPEGYSVSREKKERFSLILESASTNQTSMYLCASSFRQGRSPLHFGNGTRLTVT.

This clone is a singleton in its sample. Other DNA sequences in the sample encode the same CDR3. The CDR3 DNA reads TGTGCCAGTAGTATAGGGGGCCTCAATGAGCAGTTCTTC. This gives the protein CASSIGGLNEQFF. The chain carries TRBV19 and TRBJ2-1; possible D gene TRBD1, 5 bases. This CDR3 is built from 13 residues. The V gene lost 1 base and the J gene lost 6 bases, with 7 bases spanning the gap. Germline CDR1 reads LNHDA; CDR2 reads SQIVND (reference sequence).

This sequence joins TRBV28 and TRBJ2-5; D gene ambiguous. Germline CDR1 MDHEN, CDR2 SYDVKM. Trimming removed 2 bases at V and 1 base at J, with 14 bases between. The CDR3 spans 16 residues. The DNA for the CDR3 is TGTGCCAGCAGTTTAGGCCCTCAGAGAACCCAAGAGACCCAGTACTTC. It is translated as CASSLGPQRTQETQYF.